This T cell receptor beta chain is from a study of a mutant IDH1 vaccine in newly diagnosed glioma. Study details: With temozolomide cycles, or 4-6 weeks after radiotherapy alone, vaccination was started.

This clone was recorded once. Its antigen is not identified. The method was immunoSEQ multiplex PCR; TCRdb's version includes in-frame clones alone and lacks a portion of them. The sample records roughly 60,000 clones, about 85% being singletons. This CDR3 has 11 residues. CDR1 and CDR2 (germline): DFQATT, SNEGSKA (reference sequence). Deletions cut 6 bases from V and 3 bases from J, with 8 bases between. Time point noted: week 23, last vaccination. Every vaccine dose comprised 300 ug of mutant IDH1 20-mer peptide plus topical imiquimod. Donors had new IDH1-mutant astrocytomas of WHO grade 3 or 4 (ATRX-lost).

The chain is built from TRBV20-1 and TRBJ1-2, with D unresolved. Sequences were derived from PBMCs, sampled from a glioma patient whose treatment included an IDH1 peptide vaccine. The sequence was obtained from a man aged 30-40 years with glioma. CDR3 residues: CSAGEHYGYTF. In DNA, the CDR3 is TGCAGTGCCGGGGAGCACTATGGCTACACCTTC.